The entry that follows covers one T cell receptor (beta chain) sequence. Antigen specificity is unknown. This CDR3 region has 17 residues. The ends lost 3 bases at V and 11 bases at J; junction bases unmatched: 14. This sample is part of a study of blood T cells in healthy people across ages. Individuals who donated were healthy Caucasians from Russia aged roughly 6 to 95. Study observations and caveats: When one million T cells were used, diversity estimates were thought to be underestimates. The percentage of naive T cells correlated strongly with TCR beta diversity. Without sorted subsets, naive and antigen-experienced compartments could not be conclusively compared.

With a J-beta primer mix and a sample-barcoded 5' primer, a second PCR ran about 7 to 12 cycles. TCRdb redid the calling of the 5' RACE reads with MiXCR, one entry per CDR3 protein. Of around 970,000 distinct CDR3 sequences in the sample, roughly 51% were seen once. Sequenced material: blood. This rearrangement joins TRBV12-3 or TRBV12-4 to TRBJ2-5; 14 nucleotides align to TRBD2. This TCR came from an older woman in good health. In DNA form, the CDR3 reads TGTGCCAGCAGTTTCCCCGGGACTAGCGGGAGAGTCAATGAGCAGTACTTC. This translates into CASSFPGTSGRVNEQYF.